This TCR beta chain was documented in a study of OX40 agonist ivuxolimab in advanced cancers. Study information: Ivuxolimab, an antibody that agonizes OX40 (CD134), was administered to the patients.

Some clones are missing from TCRdb's copy, which holds only in-frame ones; the method was immunoSEQ multiplex PCR. Of about 38,000 clones in the sample, about 88% were seen once. V shed 0 bases and J 0 bases; nucleotides not matched to a gene: 6. From germline, CDR1 is SEHNR and CDR2 FQNEAQ (reference sequence). There are 17 residues in the CDR3. For this clone: Its antigen is not known.

Whole-study findings and limits: The specificity for antigen of the expanded peripheral T cells was not determined. By week 6 at 0.1 to 3.0 mg/kg, blood CD4+ and CD8+ T cells had expanded clonally. Normalized T-cell clonal expansion was also low in a subset of nonresponders.

The chain joins TRBV7-9 to TRBJ2-5, with 8 bases matching TRBD2. This receptor was taken from an adult with an advanced solid tumor such as melanoma, head and neck, liver or kidney cancer. Sequencing was performed on CD4+ or CD8+ T cells sorted from blood, taken in a trial of the OX40 agonist ivuxolimab. CDR3 nucleotides: TGTGCCAGCAGCTTAGCGGGCGGGGGGCGGTACCAAGAGACCCAGTACTTC. As protein: CASSLAGGGRYQETQYF. Looking up the rest from reference TRBV7-9 and TRBJ2-5 gives the full variable domain: DTGVSQNPRHKITKRGQNVTFRCDPISEHNRLYWYRQTLGQGPEFLTYFQNEAQLEKSRLLSDRFSAERPKGSFSTLEIQRTEQGDSAMYLCASSLAGGGRYQETQYFGPGTRLLVL.